This record looks at one T cell receptor beta chain sequence and its context. Only in-frame clones appear in the TCRdb table, and some are missing; sequencing was by immunoSEQ multiplex PCR. This table has 200,000 to 250,000 clones, around four fifths appearing once. The CDR3 extends over 13 amino acids. With 4 bases removed from V and 2 bases from J, the gap between germline ends came to 8 bases. From germline, CDR1 is LNHDA and CDR2 SQIVND (reference sequence). This specimen comes from a study of blood T cell repertoires in COVID-19. Sequencing was carried out using PBMCs or T cells enriched from blood (not recorded which). The rearrangement links TRBV19 to TRBJ2-5; D might be TRBD1 (6 bases). The receptor was isolated from a woman between 40 and 55 years old who had been exposed to COVID-19. CDR3 nucleotides: TGTGCCAGTAGTACCGGGACACAAGAGACCCAGTACTTC. Amino acids: CASSTGTQETQYF.